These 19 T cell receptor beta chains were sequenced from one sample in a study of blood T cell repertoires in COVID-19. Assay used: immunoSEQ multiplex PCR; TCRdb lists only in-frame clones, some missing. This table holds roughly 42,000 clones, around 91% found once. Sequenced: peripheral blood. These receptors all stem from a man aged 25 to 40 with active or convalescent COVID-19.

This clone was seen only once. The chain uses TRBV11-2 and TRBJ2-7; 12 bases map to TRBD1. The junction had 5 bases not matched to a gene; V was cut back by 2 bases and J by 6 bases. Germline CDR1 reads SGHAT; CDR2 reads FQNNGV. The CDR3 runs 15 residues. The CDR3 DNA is TGTGCCAGCAGCTTAACAGGGACAGGGGGCCTCGAGCAGTACTTC. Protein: CASSLTGTGGLEQYF.

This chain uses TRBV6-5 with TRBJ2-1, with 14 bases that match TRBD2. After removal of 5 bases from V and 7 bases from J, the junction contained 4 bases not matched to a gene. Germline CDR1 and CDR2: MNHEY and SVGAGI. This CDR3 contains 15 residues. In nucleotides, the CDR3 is TGTGCCAGCAGTCCGACTAGCGGGAGGGCAAATGAGCAGTTCTTC. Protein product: CASSPTSGRANEQFF.

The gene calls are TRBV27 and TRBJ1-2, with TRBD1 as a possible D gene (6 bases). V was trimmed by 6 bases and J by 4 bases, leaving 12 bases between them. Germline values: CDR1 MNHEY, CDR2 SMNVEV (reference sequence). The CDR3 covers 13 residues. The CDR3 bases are TGTGCCAGCAGCCCGAGACAGGCCTATGGCTACACCTTC. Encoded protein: CASSPRQAYGYTF.

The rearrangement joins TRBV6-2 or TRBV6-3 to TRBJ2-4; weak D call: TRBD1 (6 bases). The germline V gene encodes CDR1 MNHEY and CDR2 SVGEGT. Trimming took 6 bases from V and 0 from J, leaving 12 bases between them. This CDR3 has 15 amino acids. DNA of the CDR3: TGTGCCAGCAGCAACAGGGCCCTAGCCAAAAACATTCAGTACTTC. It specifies CASSNRALAKNIQYF.

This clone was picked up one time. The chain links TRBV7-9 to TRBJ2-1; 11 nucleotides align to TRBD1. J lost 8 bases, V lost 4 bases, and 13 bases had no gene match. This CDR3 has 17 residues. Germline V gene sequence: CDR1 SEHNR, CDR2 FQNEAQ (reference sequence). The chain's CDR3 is CASSSKLGTGGIDEQFF. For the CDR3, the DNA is TGTGCCAGCAGCTCAAAACTCGGGACAGGGGGAATCGATGAGCAGTTCTTC.

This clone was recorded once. The CDR3 DNA reads TGTGCCAGCAGCTCATATAATCTATACAATGAGCAGTTCTTC. Its protein product is CASSSYNLYNEQFF. The V and J genes are TRBV11-3 and TRBJ2-1; no firm D call. Germline V gene lookup returns CDR1 SGHNT and CDR2 YENEEA. Trimming removed 4 bases at V and 4 bases at J, with 11 bases between. There are 14 residues in the CDR3.

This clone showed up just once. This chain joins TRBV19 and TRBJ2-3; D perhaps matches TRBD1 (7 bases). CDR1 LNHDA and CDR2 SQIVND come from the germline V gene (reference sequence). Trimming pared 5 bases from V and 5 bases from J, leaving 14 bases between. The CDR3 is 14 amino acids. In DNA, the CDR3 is TGTGCCAGTAGTTTAGGTCAGGGGGGAGATACGCAGTATTTT. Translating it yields CASSLGQGGDTQYF.

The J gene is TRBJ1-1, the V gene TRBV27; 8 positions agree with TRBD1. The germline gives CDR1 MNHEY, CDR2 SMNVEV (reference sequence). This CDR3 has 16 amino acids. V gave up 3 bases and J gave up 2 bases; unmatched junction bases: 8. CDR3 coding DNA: TGTGCCAGCAGTTTTGGGGTGACAGGGGCCAACACTGAAGCTTTCTTT. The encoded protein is CASSFGVTGANTEAFF.

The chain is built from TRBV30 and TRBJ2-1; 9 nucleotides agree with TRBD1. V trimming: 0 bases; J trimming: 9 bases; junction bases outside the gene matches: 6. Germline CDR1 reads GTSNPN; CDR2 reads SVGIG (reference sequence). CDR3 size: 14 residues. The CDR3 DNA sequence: TGTGCCTGGAGTGTGGGACAGGGTATTGGTGAGCAGTTCTTC. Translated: CAWSVGQGIGEQFF. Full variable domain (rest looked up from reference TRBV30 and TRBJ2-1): SQTIHQWPATLVQPVGSPLSLECTVEGTSNPNLYWYRQAAGRGLQLLFYSVGIGQISSEVPQNLSASRPQDRQFILSSKKLLLSDSGFYLCAWSVGQGIGEQFFGPGTRLTVL.

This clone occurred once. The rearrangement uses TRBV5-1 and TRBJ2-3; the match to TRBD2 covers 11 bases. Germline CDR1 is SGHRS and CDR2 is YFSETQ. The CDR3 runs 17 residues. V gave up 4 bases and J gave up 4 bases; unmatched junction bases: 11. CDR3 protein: CASSPGLAGPGADTQYF. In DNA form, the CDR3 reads TGCGCCAGCAGCCCCGGACTAGCGGGCCCGGGGGCAGATACGCAGTATTTT.

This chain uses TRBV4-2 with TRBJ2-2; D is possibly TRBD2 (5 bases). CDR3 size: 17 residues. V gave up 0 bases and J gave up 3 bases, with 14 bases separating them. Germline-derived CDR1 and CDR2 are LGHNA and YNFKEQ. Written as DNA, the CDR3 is TGTGCCAGCAGCCAAGATGGGCGGGTTTTGGACACCGGGGAGCTGTTTTTT. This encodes CASSQDGRVLDTGELFF.

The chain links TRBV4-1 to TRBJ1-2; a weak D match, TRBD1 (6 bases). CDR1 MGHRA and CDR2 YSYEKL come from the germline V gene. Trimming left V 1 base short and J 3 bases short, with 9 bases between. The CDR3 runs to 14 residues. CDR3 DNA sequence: TGCGCCAGCAGCCAAGCTCCAGGGGACTATGGCTACACCTTC. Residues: CASSQAPGDYGYTF.

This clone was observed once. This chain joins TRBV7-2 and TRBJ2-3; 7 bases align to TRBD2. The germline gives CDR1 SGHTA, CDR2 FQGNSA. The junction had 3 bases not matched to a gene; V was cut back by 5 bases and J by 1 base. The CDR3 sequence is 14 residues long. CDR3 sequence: CASSPGGGTDTQYF. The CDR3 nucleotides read TGTGCCAGCAGCCCGGGGGGAGGCACAGATACGCAGTATTTT.

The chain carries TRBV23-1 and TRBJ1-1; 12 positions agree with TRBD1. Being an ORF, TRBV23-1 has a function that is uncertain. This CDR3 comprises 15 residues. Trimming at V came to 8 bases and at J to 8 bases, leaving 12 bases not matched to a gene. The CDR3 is CASGQPGQGAGEAFF. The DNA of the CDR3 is TGCGCCAGCGGGCAACCGGGACAGGGGGCGGGGGAAGCTTTCTTT.

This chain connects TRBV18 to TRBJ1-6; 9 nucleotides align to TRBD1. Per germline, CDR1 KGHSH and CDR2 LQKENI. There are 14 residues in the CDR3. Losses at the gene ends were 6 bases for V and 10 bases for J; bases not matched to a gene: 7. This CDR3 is CASSFDRGRSPLHF. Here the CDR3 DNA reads TGTGCCAGCTCCTTCGACAGGGGGAGATCACCCCTCCACTTT. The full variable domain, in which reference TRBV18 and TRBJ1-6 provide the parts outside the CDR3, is NAGVMQNPRHLVRRRGQEARLRCSPMKGHSHVYWYRQLPEEGLKFMVYLQKENIIDESGMPKERFSAEFPKEGPSILRIQQVVRGDSAAYFCASSFDRGRSPLHFGNGTRLTVT.

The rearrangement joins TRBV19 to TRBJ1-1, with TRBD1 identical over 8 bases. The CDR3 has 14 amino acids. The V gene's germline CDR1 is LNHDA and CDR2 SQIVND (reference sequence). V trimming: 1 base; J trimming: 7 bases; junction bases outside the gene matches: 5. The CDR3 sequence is CASSIASDRDEAFF. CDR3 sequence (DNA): TGTGCCAGTAGTATAGCTTCGGACAGGGATGAAGCTTTCTTT.

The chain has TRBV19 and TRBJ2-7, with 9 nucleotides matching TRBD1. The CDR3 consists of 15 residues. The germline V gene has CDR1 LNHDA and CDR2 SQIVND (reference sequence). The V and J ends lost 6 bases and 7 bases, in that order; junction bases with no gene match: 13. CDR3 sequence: CASRGQGASREEQYF. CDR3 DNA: TGTGCCAGTAGGGGACAGGGTGCGTCTCGAGAAGAGCAGTACTTC.

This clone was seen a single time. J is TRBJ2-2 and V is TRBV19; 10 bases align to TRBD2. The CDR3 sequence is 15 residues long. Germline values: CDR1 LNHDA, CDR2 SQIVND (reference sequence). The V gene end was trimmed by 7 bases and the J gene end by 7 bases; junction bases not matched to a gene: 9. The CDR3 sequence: CASKASGRSGGELFF. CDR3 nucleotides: TGTGCCAGTAAGGCTAGCGGGAGATCTGGCGGGGAGCTGTTTTTT.

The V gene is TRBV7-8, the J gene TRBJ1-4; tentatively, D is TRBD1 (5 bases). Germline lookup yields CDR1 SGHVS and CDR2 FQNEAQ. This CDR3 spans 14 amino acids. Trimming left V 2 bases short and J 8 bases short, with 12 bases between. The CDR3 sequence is CASSLRQGREKLFF. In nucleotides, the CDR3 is TGTGCCAGCAGCTTAAGGCAGGGTAGAGAAAAACTGTTTTTT. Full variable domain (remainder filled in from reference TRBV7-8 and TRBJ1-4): GAGVSQSPRYKVAKRGQDVALRCDPISGHVSLFWYQQALGQGPEFLTYFQNEAQLDKSGLPSDRFFAERPEGSVSTLKIQRTQQEDSAVYLCASSLRQGREKLFFGSGTQLSVL.